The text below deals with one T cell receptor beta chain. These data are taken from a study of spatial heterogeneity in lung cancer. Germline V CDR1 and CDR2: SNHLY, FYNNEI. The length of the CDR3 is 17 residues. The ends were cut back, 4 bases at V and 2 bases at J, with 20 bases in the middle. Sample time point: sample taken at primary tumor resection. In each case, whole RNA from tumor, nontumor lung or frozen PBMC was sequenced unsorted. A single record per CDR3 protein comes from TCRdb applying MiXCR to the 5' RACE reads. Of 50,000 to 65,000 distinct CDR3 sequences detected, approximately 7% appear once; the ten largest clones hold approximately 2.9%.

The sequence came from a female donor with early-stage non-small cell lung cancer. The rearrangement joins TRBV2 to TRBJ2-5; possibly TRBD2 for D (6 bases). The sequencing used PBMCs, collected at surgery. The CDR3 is CASSARGGETLQETQYF. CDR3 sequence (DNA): TGTGCCAGCAGTGCCCGAGGAGGGGAAACCTTACAAGAGACCCAGTACTTC.